Below, one TCR beta chain is given with its context. The CDR3 totals 15 residues. Germline V gene lookup returns CDR1 SGHNT and CDR2 YYREEE (reference sequence). Trimming removed 3 bases from V and 3 bases from J, with 14 bases in between. The data were produced by immunoSEQ multiplex PCR, yet TCRdb's version contains in-frame clones alone and is incomplete. In the table there are about 97,000 clones, about 96% of which are singletons. These data originate in a study of technical replicates of blood from a few donors. This chain uses TRBV5-4 with TRBJ2-3; tentatively, D is TRBD2 (6 bases). What was sequenced was T cells isolated from PBMCs. The TCR originated in a human donor in good health. CDR3 in DNA: TGTGCCAGCAGCTATAGCGGAGGGAGAACAGATACGCAGTATTTT. Translated, it gives CASSYSGGRTDTQYF. Based on the CDR3 plus reference TRBV5-4 and TRBJ2-3, the full variable domain is ETGVTQSPTHLIKTRGQQVTLRCSSQSGHNTVSWYQQALGQGPQFIFQYYREEENGRGNFPPRFSGLQFPNYSSELNVNALELDDSALYLCASSYSGGRTDTQYFGPGTRLTVL.